A selection of T cell receptor beta chains follows, all from one sample in a study of cytomegalovirus exposure and HLA in healthy donors. Method: immunoSEQ multiplex PCR; TCRdb's copy keeps in-frame clones and lacks some. In the table there are roughly 96,000 clones, 65% to 85% of which are singletons. Material: PBMCs. Receptor source: a female donor in good health and CMV-seropositive. Both conserved end residues are trimmed from each CDR3. Fields, in order: D gene, V gene, CDR3 length, J gene, CDR3 protein. The D gene is left open where the match is weak.

TRBD1,TRBV18,12,TRBJ1-4,ASSPGQGNEKLF
TRBD1,TRBV14,12,TRBJ1-2,ASSQARGSYGYT
.,TRBV27,12,TRBJ1-2,ASGGGSPSYGYT
TRBD1,TRBV30,13,TRBJ1-1,AWRRTGSLGTEAF
TRBD1,TRBV7-8,15,TRBJ2-2,ASSPRGQGIRTGELF
.,TRBV5-1,12,TRBJ2-1,ASSLLSMRNEQF
TRBD1,TRBV4-3,14,TRBJ2-1,ASSRSTGTGSDEQF
TRBD1,TRBV6-6,12,TRBJ2-7,ASTRGQGPYEQY
.,TRBV7-2,9,TRBJ2-5,ASSSQETQY
.,TRBV7-9,12,TRBJ2-2,ASSLFQGTGELF
TRBD1,TRBV30,11,TRBJ2-7,AWKKGAGYEQY
TRBD1,TRBV5-4,12,TRBJ2-5,ASRSGDSQETQY
TRBD1,TRBV28,10,TRBJ2-7,ASSGQGYEQY
TRBD1,TRBV6-5,12,TRBJ1-2,ASTQGQGDYGYT
.,TRBV20-1,9,TRBJ1-2,SAREAYGYT
.,TRBV18,13,TRBJ1-2,ASSPSGGLGYGYT